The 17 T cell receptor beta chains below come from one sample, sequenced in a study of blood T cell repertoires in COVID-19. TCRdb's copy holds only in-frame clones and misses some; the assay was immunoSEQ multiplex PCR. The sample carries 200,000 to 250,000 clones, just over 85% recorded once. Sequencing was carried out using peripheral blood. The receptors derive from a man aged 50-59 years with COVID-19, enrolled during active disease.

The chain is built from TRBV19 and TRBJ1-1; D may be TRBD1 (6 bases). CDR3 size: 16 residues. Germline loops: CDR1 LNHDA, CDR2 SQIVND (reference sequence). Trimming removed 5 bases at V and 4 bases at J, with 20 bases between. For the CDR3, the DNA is TGTGCCAGTAGTCCCCAGGGGTTGGAGAGAAGCACTGAAGCTTTCTTT. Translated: CASSPQGLERSTEAFF.

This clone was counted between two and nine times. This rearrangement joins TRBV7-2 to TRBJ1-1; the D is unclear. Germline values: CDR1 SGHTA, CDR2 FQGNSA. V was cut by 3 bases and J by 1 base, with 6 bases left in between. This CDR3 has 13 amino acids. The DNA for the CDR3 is TGTGCCAGCAGCTTGACACCGAACACTGAAGCTTTCTTT. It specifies CASSLTPNTEAFF.

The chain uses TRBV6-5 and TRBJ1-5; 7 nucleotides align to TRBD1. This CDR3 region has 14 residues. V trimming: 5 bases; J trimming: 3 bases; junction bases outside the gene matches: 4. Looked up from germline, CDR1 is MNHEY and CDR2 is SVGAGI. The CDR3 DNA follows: TGTGCCAGCAGTCGAGGGACAGACAATCAGCCCCAGCATTTT. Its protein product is CASSRGTDNQPQHF.

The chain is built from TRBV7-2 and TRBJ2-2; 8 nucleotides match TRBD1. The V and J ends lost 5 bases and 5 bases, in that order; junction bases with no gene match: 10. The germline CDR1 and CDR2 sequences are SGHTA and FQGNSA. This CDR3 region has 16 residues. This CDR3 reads CASSPPAGGWTGELFF. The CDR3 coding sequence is TGTGCCAGCAGCCCCCCGGCAGGGGGCTGGACCGGGGAGCTGTTTTTT.

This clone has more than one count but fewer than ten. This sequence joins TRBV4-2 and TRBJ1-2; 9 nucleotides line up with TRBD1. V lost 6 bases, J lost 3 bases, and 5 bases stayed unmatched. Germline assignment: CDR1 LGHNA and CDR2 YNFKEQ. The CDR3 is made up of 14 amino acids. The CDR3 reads CASRRDRDDYGYTF. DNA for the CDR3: TGTGCCAGCAGACGGGACAGGGATGACTATGGCTACACCTTC.

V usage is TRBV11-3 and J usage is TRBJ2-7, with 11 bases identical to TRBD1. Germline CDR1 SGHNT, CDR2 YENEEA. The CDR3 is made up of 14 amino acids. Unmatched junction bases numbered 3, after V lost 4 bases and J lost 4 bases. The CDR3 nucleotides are TGTGCCAGCAGCTCCGGGACAGGGGGGTACGAGCAGTACTTC. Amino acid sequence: CASSSGTGGYEQYF.

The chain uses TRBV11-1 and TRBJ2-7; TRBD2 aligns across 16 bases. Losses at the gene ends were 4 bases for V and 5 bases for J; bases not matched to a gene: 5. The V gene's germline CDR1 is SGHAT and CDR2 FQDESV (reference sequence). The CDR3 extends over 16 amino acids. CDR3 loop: CASSSLGLAGGNEQYF. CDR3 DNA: TGTGCCAGCAGCTCCCTGGGACTAGCGGGAGGGAACGAGCAGTACTTC.

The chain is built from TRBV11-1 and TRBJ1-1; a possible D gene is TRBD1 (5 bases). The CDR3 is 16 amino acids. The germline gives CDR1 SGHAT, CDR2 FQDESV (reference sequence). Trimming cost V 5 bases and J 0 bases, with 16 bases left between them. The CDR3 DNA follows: TGTGCCAGCAGCCTCGGGTCAGGGCGCATGAACACTGAAGCTTTCTTT. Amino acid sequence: CASSLGSGRMNTEAFF.

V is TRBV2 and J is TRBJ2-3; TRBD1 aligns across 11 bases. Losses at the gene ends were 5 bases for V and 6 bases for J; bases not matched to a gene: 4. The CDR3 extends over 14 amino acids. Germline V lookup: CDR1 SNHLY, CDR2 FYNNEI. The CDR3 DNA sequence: TGTGCCAGCAGTATGGACAGGGGGCTGGATACGCAGTATTTT. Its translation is CASSMDRGLDTQYF.

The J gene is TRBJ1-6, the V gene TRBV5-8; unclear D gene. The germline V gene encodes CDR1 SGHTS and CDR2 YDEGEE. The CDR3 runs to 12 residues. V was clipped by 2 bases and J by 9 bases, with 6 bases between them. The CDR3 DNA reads TGTGCCAGCAGCTTAGGGAGTTCACCCCTCCACTTT. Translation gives CASSLGSSPLHF.

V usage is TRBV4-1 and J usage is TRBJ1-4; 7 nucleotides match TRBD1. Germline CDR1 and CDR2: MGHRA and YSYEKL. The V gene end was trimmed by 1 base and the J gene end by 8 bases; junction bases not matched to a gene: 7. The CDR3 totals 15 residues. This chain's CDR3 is CASSQADRASEKLFF. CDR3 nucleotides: TGCGCCAGCAGCCAAGCCGACAGGGCAAGCGAAAAACTGTTTTTT.

The CDR3 DNA sequence: TGCGCCAGCAGCCTCCGACAGGGGTCCTTAGCCAAAAACATTCAGTACTTC. It is translated as CASSLRQGSLAKNIQYF. The gene calls are TRBV5-1 and TRBJ2-4; the match to TRBD1 covers 8 bases. This CDR3 is 17 amino acids long. Germline V lookup: CDR1 SGHRS, CDR2 YFSETQ. The V and J ends lost 4 bases and 0 bases, in that order; junction bases with no gene match: 9.

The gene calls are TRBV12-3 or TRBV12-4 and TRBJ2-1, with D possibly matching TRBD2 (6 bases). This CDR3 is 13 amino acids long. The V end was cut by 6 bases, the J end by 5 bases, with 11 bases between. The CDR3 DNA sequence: TGTGCCAGCAGCTGGGGGGAGGACAATGAGCAGTTCTTC. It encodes CASSWGEDNEQFF.

CDR3 loop: CAWSVQGAGYTF. The CDR3 coding sequence is TGTGCCTGGAGTGTCCAGGGGGCTGGCTACACCTTC. The chain combines TRBV30 with TRBJ1-2, with 8 bases identical to TRBD1. Germline CDR1 and CDR2: GTSNPN and SVGIG (reference sequence). Trimming took 0 bases from V and 7 from J; bases not matched to a gene: 1. This CDR3 comprises 12 residues. Supplemented by reference TRBV30 and TRBJ1-2, the full variable domain reads SQTIHQWPATLVQPVGSPLSLECTVEGTSNPNLYWYRQAAGRGLQLLFYSVGIGQISSEVPQNLSASRPQDRQFILSSKKLLLSDSGFYLCAWSVQGAGYTFGSGTRLTVV.

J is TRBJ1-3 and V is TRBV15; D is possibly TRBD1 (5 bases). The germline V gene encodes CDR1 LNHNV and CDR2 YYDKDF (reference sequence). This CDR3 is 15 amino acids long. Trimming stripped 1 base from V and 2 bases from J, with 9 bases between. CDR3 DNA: TGTGCCACCAGCAGAGTTCCAGGGACTGGAAACACCATATATTTT. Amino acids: CATSRVPGTGNTIYF.

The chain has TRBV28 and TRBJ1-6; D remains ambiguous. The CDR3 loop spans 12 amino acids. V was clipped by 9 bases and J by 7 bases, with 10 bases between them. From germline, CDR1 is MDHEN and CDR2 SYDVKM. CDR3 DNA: TGTGCCAGTCAGCAGACAAATTCACCCCTCCACTTT. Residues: CASQQTNSPLHF. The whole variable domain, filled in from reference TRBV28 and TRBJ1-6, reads DVKVTQSSRYLVKRTGEKVFLECVQDMDHENMFWYRQDPGLGLRLIYFSYDVKMKEKGDIPEGYSVSREKKERFSLILESASTNQTSMYLCASQQTNSPLHFGNGTRLTVT.

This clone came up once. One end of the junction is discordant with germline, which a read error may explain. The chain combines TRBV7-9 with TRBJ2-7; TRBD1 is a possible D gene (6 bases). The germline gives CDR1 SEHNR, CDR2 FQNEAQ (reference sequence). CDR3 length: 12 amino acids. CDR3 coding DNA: TGTGCCAGCAGCTTAGCATCGGGACACCCCTTATTC. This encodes CASSLASGHPLF.